The present T cell receptor (beta chain) was sequenced within a study of cytotoxic CD8 clonotypes in ibrutinib-treated CLL. About the research overall: The average sample held roughly 250,000 productive templates and approximately 93,000 productive rearrangements. Study-wide results and caveats: Clonality was higher at baseline than in age-matched healthy donors and tracked circulating CD8+ T-cell counts. Public clonotypes were uncommon and contracted or stayed stable on treatment.

This clone was counted a few times. As yet, its antigen is unknown. Investigators sought sequencing depths of between 1 in 200,000 and 1 in 1 million T cells. Sequencing used immunoSEQ multiplex PCR; TCRdb keeps in-frame clones, though not all of them. The repertoire has roughly 200,000 clones, over 65% of them found once; the top ten carry approximately 6%. The CDR3 covers 17 residues. With 5 bases clipped from V and 7 bases from J, the junction kept 18 bases outside the gene matches. Germline V gene data show CDR1 as SGHTA and CDR2 as FQGTGA. V usage is TRBV7-3 and J usage is TRBJ1-2, with 8 bases matching TRBD1. Sample: PBMCs, taken after 12 months of ibrutinib treatment. The clonotype originates from a human donor with chronic lymphocytic leukemia. In DNA form, the CDR3 reads TGTGCCAGCAGCAAGGGGTTCCAGGGGGCTCCTCCGAGTGGCTACACCTTC. Protein product: CASSKGFQGAPPSGYTF.